This T cell receptor beta chain was identified in a study of blood T cells in healthy people across ages. Study observations and caveats: It was not known whether donors were CMV positive (a possible confounder of expanded clonotype changes). It was held that the diversity estimates obtained from one million T cells were underestimates.

A second 7 to 11 cycle PCR used barcoded and J-beta primers. TCRdb called the 5' RACE reads again in MiXCR, with one record for every CDR3 protein. The sample has 1,500,000 or so distinct CDR3 sequences, around 59% seen once. Concerning this clonotype itself: Antigen unknown.

Germline CDR1 reads KGHSH; CDR2 reads LQKENI. The CDR3 sequence is 14 residues long. This receptor was taken from a man younger than 35 in good health. Source material: blood. This chain uses TRBV18 with TRBJ2-4, with 11 bases fitting TRBD2. The DNA matches TRBJ2-7 better at its end, which makes the J call doubtful. The CDR3 DNA sequence: TGTGCCAGCTCACGGACGGGACTAGCGGACGAGCAGTACTTC. It codes for CASSRTGLADEQYF.